This T cell receptor (beta chain) was profiled in a study of T-cell reconstitution after alpha-beta-depleted transplantation in children. V was trimmed by 0 bases and J by 9 bases, leaving 18 bases between them. The CDR3 runs to 15 residues. The germline CDR1 and CDR2 sequences are DFQATT and SNEGSKA (reference sequence). Unique molecular identifiers were used to barcode this TCRbeta library. A single record per CDR3 protein comes from TCRdb applying MiXCR to the PCR reads. This table holds hundreds of thousands of distinct CDR3 sequences, around 12% found once. The V gene is TRBV20-1, the J gene TRBJ2-1; D is possibly TRBD2 (6 bases). This clonotype originated in a human donor who donated a stem cell graft to a child with acute lymphoblastic leukemia. Sequences were derived from PBMCs from the stem cell graft donor, sampled from the stem cell graft. CDR3: CSARDATRQISEQFF. In DNA, the CDR3 is TGCAGTGCTAGAGATGCGACTAGACAGATTAGTGAGCAGTTCTTC.